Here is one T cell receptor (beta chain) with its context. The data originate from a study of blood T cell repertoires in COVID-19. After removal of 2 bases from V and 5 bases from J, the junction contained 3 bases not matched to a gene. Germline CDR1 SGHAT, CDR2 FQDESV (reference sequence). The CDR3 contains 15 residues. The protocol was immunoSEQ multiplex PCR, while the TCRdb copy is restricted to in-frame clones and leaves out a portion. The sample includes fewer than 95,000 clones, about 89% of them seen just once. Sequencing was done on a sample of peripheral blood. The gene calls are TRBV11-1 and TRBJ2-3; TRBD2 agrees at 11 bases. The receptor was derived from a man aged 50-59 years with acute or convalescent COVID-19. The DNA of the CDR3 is TGTGCCAGCAGCTTACTAGCGGGGGGCCTAGATACGCAGTATTTT. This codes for CASSLLAGGLDTQYF. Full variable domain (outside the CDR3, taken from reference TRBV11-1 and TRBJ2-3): EAEVAQSPRYKITEKSQAVAFWCDPISGHATLYWYRQILGQGPELLVQFQDESVVDDSQLPKDRFSAERLKGVDSTLKIQPAELGDSAMYLCASSLLAGGLDTQYFGPGTRLTVL.